This T cell receptor beta chain is drawn from a study of T cell responses to AZD1222 COVID-19 vaccine. Remarks on this clone: Its specificity is not known.

The table came from immunoSEQ multiplex PCR; TCRdb's copy has only in-frame clones and leaves some out. Here the sample spans 150,000 to 200,000 clones, about nine tenths being singletons. This CDR3 spans 15 amino acids. Study outcomes and limitations: Following two doses of AZD1222, Spike-specific TCR breadth and depth rose. Donor demographics were predominantly white British with a female majority; clonal diversity may be underestimated. CD4 TCRs associated with vaccination spanned spike, dominating at 160-218 and 743-854.

The genes are TRBV21-1 and TRBJ2-3; the table gives TRBD1 as D, unverified against the DNA. TRBV21-1 is a pseudogene segment. The source is an adult in good health. The sample was peripheral blood, taken on day 0 of AZD1222 vaccination. In nucleotides, the CDR3 is TGTGCCAGCAGCGGCCGGGACAGGGGTACAGATACGCAGTATTTT. Amino acid sequence: CASSGRDRGTDTQYF.